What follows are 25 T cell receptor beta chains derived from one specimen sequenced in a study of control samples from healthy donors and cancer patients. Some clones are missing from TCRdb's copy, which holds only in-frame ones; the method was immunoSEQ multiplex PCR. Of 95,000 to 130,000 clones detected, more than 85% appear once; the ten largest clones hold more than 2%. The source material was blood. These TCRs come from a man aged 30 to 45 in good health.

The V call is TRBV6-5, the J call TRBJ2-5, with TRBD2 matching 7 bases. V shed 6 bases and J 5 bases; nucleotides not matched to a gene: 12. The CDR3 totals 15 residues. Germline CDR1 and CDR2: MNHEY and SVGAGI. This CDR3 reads CASSPYGGSGETQYF. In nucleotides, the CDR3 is TGTGCCAGCAGCCCCTACGGGGGGAGTGGGGAGACCCAGTACTTC.

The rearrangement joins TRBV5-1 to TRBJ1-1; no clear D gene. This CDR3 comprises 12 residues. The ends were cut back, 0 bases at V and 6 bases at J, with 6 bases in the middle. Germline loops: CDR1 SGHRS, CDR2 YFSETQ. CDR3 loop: CASSLDASEAFF. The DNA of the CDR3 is TGCGCCAGCAGCTTGGACGCCTCTGAAGCTTTCTTT.

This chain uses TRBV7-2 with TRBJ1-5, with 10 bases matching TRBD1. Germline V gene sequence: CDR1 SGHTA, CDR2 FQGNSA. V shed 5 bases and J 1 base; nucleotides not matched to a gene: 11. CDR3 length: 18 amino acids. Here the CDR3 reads CASSMTGTGDLSNQPQHF. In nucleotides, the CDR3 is TGTGCCAGCAGCATGACCGGGACAGGGGATTTGAGCAATCAGCCCCAGCATTTT.

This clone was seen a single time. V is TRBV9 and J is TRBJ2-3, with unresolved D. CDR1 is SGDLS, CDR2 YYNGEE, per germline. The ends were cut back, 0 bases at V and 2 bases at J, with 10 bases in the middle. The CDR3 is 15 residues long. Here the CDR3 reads CASSVDGRNTDTQYF. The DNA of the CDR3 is TGTGCCAGCAGCGTAGATGGCAGAAACACAGATACGCAGTATTTT.

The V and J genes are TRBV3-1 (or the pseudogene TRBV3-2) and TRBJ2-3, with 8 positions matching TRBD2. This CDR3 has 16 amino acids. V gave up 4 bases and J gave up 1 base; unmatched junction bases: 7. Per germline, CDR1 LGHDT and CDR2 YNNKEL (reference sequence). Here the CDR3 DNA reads TGTGCCAGCAGCCGGACGGGGGGGCGGGGCACAGATACGCAGTATTTT. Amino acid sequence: CASSRTGGRGTDTQYF.

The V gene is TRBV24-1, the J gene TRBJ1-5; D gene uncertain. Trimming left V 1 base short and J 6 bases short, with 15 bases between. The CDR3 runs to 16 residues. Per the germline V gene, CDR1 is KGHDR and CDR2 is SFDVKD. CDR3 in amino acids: CATSDFITAKSQPQHF. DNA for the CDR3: TGTGCCACCAGTGATTTTATTACAGCCAAATCTCAGCCCCAGCATTTT.

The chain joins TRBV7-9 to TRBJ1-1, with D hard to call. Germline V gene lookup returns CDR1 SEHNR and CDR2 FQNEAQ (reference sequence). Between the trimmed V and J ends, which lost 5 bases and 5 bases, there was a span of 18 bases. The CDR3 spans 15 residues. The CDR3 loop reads CASSPWREGGTEAFF. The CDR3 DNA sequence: TGTGCCAGCAGCCCGTGGAGGGAGGGAGGGACTGAAGCTTTCTTT.

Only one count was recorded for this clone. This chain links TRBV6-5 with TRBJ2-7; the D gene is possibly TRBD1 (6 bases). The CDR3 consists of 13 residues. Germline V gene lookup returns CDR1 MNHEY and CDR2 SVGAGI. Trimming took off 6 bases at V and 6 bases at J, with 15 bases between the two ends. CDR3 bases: TGTGCCAGCAGGCAGGTAGGGACACCCGAGCAGTACTTC. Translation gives CASRQVGTPEQYF.

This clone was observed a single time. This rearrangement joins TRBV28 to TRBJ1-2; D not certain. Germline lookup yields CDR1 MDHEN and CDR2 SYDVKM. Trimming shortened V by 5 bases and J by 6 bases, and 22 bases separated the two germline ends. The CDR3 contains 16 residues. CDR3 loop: CASSSVRRVVQDGYTF. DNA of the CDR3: TGTGCCAGCAGTAGCGTAAGGAGGGTGGTACAAGATGGCTACACCTTC.

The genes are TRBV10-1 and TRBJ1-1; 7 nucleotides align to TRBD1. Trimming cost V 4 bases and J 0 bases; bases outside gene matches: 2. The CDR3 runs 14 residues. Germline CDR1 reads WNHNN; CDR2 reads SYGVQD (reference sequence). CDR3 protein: CASSGDSMNTEAFF. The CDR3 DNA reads TGCGCCAGCAGTGGGGACAGTATGAACACTGAAGCTTTCTTT.

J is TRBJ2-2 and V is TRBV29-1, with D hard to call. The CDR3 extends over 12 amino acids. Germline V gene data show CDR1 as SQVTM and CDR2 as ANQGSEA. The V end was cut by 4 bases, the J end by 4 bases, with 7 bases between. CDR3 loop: CSVVIATGELFF. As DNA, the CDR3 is TGCAGCGTTGTAATCGCCACCGGGGAGCTGTTTTTT.

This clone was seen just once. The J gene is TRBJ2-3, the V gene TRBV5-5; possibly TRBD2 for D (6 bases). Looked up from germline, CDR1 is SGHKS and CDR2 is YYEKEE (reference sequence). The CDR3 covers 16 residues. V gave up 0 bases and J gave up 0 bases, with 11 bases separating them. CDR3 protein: CASSLGGVPSTDTQYF. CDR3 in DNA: TGTGCCAGCAGCTTGGGCGGGGTCCCGAGCACAGATACGCAGTATTTT.

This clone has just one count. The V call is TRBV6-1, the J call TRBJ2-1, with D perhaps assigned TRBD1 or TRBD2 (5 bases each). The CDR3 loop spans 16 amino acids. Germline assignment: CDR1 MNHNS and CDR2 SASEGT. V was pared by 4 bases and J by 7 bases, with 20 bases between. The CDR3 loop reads CASSGDVTDSANEQFF. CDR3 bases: TGTGCCAGCAGTGGGGACGTAACCGACTCGGCGAATGAGCAGTTCTTC.

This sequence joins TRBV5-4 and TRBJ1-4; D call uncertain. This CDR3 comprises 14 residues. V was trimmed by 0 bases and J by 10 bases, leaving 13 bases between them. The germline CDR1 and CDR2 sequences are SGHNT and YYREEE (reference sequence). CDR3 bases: TGTGCCAGCAGCTTGGATCGGTTCCCCGGAAAACTGTTTTTT. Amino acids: CASSLDRFPGKLFF.

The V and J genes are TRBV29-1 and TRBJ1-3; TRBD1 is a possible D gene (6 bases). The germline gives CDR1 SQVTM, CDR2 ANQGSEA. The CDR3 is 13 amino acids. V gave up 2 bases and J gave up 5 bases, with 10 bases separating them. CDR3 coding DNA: TGCAGCGTTGAAAACAGGGAACGAAACACCATATATTTT. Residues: CSVENRERNTIYF.

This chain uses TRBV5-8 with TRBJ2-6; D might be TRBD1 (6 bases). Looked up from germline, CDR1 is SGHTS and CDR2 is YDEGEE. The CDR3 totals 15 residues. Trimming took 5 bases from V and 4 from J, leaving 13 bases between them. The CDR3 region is CASRKQGSGANVLTF. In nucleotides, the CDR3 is TGTGCCAGCAGGAAACAGGGATCCGGGGCCAACGTCCTGACTTTC.

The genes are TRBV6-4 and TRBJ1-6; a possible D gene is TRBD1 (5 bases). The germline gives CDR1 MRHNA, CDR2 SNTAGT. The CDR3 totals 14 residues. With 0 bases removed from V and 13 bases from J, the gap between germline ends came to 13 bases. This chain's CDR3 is CASSDSRGRSPLHF. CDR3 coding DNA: TGTGCCAGCAGTGACTCGAGGGGCCGGAGTCCCCTCCACTTT.

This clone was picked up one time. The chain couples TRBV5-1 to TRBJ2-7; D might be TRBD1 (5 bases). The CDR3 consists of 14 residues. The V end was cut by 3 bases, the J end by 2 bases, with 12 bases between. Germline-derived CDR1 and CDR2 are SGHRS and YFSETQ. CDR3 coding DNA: TGCGCCAGCAGCTGGGCAGGGAAACCCTACGAGCAGTACTTC. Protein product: CASSWAGKPYEQYF.

The CDR3 spells CASSYFDRGSPLHF. The DNA for the CDR3 is TGTGCCAGCAGCTATTTCGACAGAGGTTCACCCCTCCACTTT. The chain links TRBV7-9 to TRBJ1-6, with D possibly TRBD1 on 5 matching bases. This CDR3 has 14 amino acids. The germline V and J ends were trimmed by 4 bases and 9 bases, with 13 bases remaining between them. Germline CDR1 and CDR2: SEHNR and FQNEAQ (reference sequence). Based on the CDR3 plus reference TRBV7-9 and TRBJ1-6, the full variable domain is DTGVSQNPRHKITKRGQNVTFRCDPISEHNRLYWYRQTLGQGPEFLTYFQNEAQLEKSRLLSDRFSAERPKGSFSTLEIQRTEQGDSAMYLCASSYFDRGSPLHFGNGTRLTVT.

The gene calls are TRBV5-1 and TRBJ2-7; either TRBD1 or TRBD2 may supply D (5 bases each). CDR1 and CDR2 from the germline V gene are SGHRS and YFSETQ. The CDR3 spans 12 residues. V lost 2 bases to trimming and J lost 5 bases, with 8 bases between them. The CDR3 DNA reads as TGCGCCAGCAGCTTCGGGACCCACGAGCAGTACTTC. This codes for CASSFGTHEQYF.

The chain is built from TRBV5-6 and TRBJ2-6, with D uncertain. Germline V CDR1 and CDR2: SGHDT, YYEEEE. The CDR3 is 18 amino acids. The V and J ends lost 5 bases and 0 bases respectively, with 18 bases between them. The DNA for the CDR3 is TGTGCCAGCAGATTGAATGGCGGTCTTAGCTCTGGGGCCAACGTCCTGACTTTC. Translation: CASRLNGGLSSGANVLTF. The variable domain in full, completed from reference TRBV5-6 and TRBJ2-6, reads DAGVTQSPTHLIKTRGQQVTLRCSPKSGHDTVSWYQQALGQGPQFIFQYYEEEERQRGNFPDRFSGHQFPNYSSELNVNALLLGDSALYLCASRLNGGLSSGANVLTFGAGSRLTVL.

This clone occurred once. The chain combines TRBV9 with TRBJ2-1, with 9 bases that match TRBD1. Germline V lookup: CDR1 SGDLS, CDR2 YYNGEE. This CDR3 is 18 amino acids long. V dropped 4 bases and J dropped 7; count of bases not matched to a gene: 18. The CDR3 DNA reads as TGTGCCAGCAGCCAACACCAGCCGGGACAGGGAAGGGGAAATGAGCAGTTCTTC. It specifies CASSQHQPGQGRGNEQFF.

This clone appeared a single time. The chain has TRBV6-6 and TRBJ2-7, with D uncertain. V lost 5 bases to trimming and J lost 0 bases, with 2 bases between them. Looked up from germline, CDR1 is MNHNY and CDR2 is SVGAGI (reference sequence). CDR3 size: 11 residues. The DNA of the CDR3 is TGTGCCAGCAGTCCCTCCTACGAGCAGTACTTC. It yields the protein CASSPSYEQYF.

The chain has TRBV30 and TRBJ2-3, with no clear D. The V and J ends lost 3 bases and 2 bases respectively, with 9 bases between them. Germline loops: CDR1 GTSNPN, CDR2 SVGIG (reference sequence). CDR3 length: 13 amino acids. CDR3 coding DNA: TGTGCCTGGAGGAATATGGCCACAGATACGCAGTATTTT. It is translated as CAWRNMATDTQYF.

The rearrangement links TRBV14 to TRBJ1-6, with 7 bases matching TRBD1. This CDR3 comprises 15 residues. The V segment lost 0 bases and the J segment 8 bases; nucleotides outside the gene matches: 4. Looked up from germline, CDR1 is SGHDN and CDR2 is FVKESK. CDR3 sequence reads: CASSQDRDSYSPLHF. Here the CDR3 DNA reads TGTGCCAGCAGCCAAGACCGGGACAGTTATTCACCCCTCCACTTT.